The 21 T cell receptor beta chains given below trace back to one sample, sequenced in a study of blood T cell repertoires in COVID-19 (dated by TCRdb to the early 2020s). Library preparation was by the immunoSEQ multiplex PCR assay. TCRdb re-hosts the immuneACCESS table, in-frame sequences only. Its copies lack some clones; in the studies checked, an unresolved V gene accounts for under half of them, and the cause for the rest is not known. The sample records 150,000 to 200,000 clones, 70% to 90% of which are singletons. The ten largest account for approximately 6% of the sample. The sample comprised PBMCs or T cells enriched from blood (not recorded which). These receptors all stem from a man in his forties who had recovered from COVID-19.

The J gene is TRBJ2-2, the V gene TRBV11-2; no reliable D call. This CDR3 has 14 amino acids. Trimming removed 0 bases from V and 4 bases from J, with 6 bases in between. The germline gives CDR1 SGHAT, CDR2 FQNNGV. Written as DNA, the CDR3 is TGTGCCAGCAGCTTAGATCCCCTCACCGGGGAGCTGTTTTTT. Protein product: CASSLDPLTGELFF.

J is TRBJ2-1 and V is TRBV7-9; weak D call: TRBD1 (6 bases). V was clipped by 1 base and J by 8 bases, with 15 bases between them. Germline V gene lookup returns CDR1 SEHNR and CDR2 FQNEAQ (reference sequence). The CDR3 runs to 15 residues. CDR3 protein: CASSLGGLRFDEQFF. The DNA of the CDR3 is TGTGCCAGCAGCTTAGGGGGGCTTCGTTTCGATGAGCAGTTCTTC.

The rearrangement uses TRBV5-5 and TRBJ1-1; a weak D match, TRBD1 (5 bases). V lost 0 bases to trimming and J lost 8 bases, with 23 bases between them. CDR1 and CDR2 (germline): SGHKS, YYEKEE (reference sequence). The CDR3 sequence is 17 residues long. The CDR3 region is CASSLERGHRAHIEAFF. The CDR3 DNA follows: TGTGCCAGCAGCTTGGAGAGAGGACACCGGGCGCACATCGAAGCTTTCTTT.

V usage is TRBV7-8 and J usage is TRBJ2-7; a possible D gene is TRBD1 (6 bases). V dropped 11 bases and J dropped 2 bases, with 13 bases sitting between them. The CDR3 totals 12 residues. Germline CDR1 reads SGHVS; CDR2 reads FQNEAQ. In DNA form, the CDR3 reads TGTGCCTCCGGACAGACCGCCTACGAGCAGTACTTC. Its protein is CASGQTAYEQYF. Full variable domain (rest looked up from reference TRBV7-8 and TRBJ2-7): GAGVSQSPRYKVAKRGQDVALRCDPISGHVSLFWYQQALGQGPEFLTYFQNEAQLDKSGLPSDRFFAERPEGSVSTLKIQRTQQEDSAVYLCASGQTAYEQYFGPGTRLTVT.

The chain recombines TRBV3-1 (or the pseudogene TRBV3-2) with TRBJ1-2; D gene ambiguous. The CDR3 runs to 14 residues. Germline V lookup: CDR1 LGHDT, CDR2 YNNKEL (reference sequence). Trimming removed 0 bases at V and 1 base at J, with 6 bases between. This CDR3 is CASSQESYNYGYTF. The CDR3 bases are TGTGCCAGCAGCCAAGAAAGCTATAACTATGGCTACACCTTC.

The chain recombines TRBV5-1 with TRBJ2-7; tentatively, D is TRBD1 (5 bases). This CDR3 region has 14 residues. In germline, CDR1 is SGHRS, CDR2 YFSETQ. Trimming removed 0 bases from V and 3 bases from J, with 10 bases in between. CDR3 protein: CASSLVHRNYEQYF. The CDR3, as DNA: TGCGCCAGCAGCTTGGTTCACAGGAACTACGAGCAGTACTTC.

The rearrangement joins TRBV6-5 to TRBJ2-7; D is unresolved. The CDR3 runs to 13 residues. Trimming pared 7 bases from V and 0 bases from J, leaving 10 bases between. CDR1 and CDR2 from the germline V gene are MNHEY and SVGAGI. The DNA of the CDR3 is TGTGCCAGCAAAGACTCGGCCTCCTACGAGCAGTACTTC. This sequence encodes CASKDSASYEQYF.

J is TRBJ1-1 and V is TRBV19, with D possibly TRBD1 on 6 matching bases. Germline-derived CDR1 and CDR2 are LNHDA and SQIVND (reference sequence). The CDR3 loop spans 14 amino acids. The germline V and J ends were trimmed by 4 bases and 0 bases, with 9 bases remaining between them. This chain's CDR3 is CASSTGQMNTEAFF. CDR3 sequence (DNA): TGTGCCAGTAGTACCGGACAGATGAACACTGAAGCTTTCTTT. Looking up the rest from reference TRBV19 and TRBJ1-1 gives the full variable domain: DGGITQSPKYLFRKEGQNVTLSCEQNLNHDAMYWYRQDPGQGLRLIYYSQIVNDFQKGDIAEGYSVSREKKESFPLTVTSAQKNPTAFYLCASSTGQMNTEAFFGQGTRLTVV.

The count of this clone is one. V gene TRBV7-3 combines with J gene TRBJ1-6; D gene ambiguous. Trimming pared 2 bases from V and 4 bases from J, leaving 9 bases between. Germline CDR1 and CDR2: SGHTA and FQGTGA. The CDR3 extends over 15 amino acids. The CDR3 DNA reads TGTGCCAGCAGCTTATTTCGGGGATATAATTCACCCCTCCACTTT. As protein: CASSLFRGYNSPLHF. The full variable domain, its missing parts supplied by reference TRBV7-3 and TRBJ1-6, is GAGVSQTPSNKVTEKGKYVELRCDPISGHTALYWYRQSLGQGPEFLIYFQGTGAADDSGLPNDRFFAVRPEGSVSTLKIQRTERGDSAVYLCASSLFRGYNSPLHFGNGTRLTVT.

The chain combines TRBV5-6 with TRBJ1-1, with 7 bases fitting TRBD1. The V segment lost 6 bases and the J segment 10 bases; nucleotides outside the gene matches: 9. This CDR3 is 12 amino acids long. CDR1 and CDR2 from the germline V gene are SGHDT and YYEEEE. CDR3 nucleotide sequence: TGTGCCAGCAATGGACAGGCCAGGACAGCTTTCTTT. Protein product: CASNGQARTAFF.

The chain employs TRBV7-8 and TRBJ1-1, with 9 bases lining up with TRBD1. The V segment lost 3 bases and the J segment 2 bases; nucleotides outside the gene matches: 10. The CDR3 has 17 residues. Germline values: CDR1 SGHVS, CDR2 FQNEAQ. The CDR3 is CASSLGRSGQGNTEAFF. The CDR3 bases are TGTGCCAGCAGCTTGGGCCGATCGGGACAGGGTAACACTGAAGCTTTCTTT.

This chain connects TRBV30 to TRBJ1-6; 7 nucleotides line up with TRBD1. Trimming took 1 base from V and 9 from J; bases not matched to a gene: 9. This CDR3 has 15 residues. CDR1 is GTSNPN and CDR2 is SVGIG in the germline V gene (reference sequence). The CDR3 DNA follows: TGTGCCTGGAGTGGCGAGGCAGGGGGGATTTCACCCCTCCACTTT. It encodes CAWSGEAGGISPLHF.

The chain is built from TRBV9 and TRBJ1-6; D gene ambiguous. The length of the CDR3 is 15 residues. Germline V gives CDR1 SGDLS, CDR2 YYNGEE. The V end lost 2 bases, the J end lost 7 bases, and 13 bases lay between the germline ends. The CDR3, as DNA: TGTGCCAGCAGCGTGCAAGCCACCAACAATTCACCCCTCCACTTT. Translating it yields CASSVQATNNSPLHF. Full variable domain (outside the CDR3, taken from reference TRBV9 and TRBJ1-6): DSGVTQTPKHLITATGQRVTLRCSPRSGDLSVYWYQQSLDQGLQFLIQYYNGEERAKGNILERFSAQQFPDLHSELNLSSLELGDSALYFCASSVQATNNSPLHFGNGTRLTVT.

The chain employs TRBV5-1 and TRBJ1-2, with D possibly TRBD1 on 5 matching bases. CDR1 and CDR2 from the germline V gene are SGHRS and YFSETQ. Trimming removed 6 bases at V and 8 bases at J, with 20 bases between. The CDR3 is 14 residues long. Here the CDR3 reads CASKLGWQGEGYTF. The CDR3 bases are TGCGCCAGCAAGCTTGGGTGGCAGGGTGAGGGCTACACCTTC. The entire variable domain, with the rest obtained from reference TRBV5-1 and TRBJ1-2, is as follows: KAGVTQTPRYLIKTRGQQVTLSCSPISGHRSVSWYQQTPGQGLQFLFEYFSETQRNKGNFPGRFSGRQFSNSRSEMNVSTLELGDSALYLCASKLGWQGEGYTFGSGTRLTVV.

J is TRBJ2-7 and V is TRBV10-2; TRBD1 matches 7 bases. Losses at the gene ends were 11 bases for V and 2 bases for J; bases not matched to a gene: 6. The germline CDR1 and CDR2 sequences are WSHSY and SAAADI. This CDR3 has 12 residues. CDR3 in amino acids: CAPRRGPYEQYV. In nucleotides, the CDR3 is TGCGCCCCAAGAAGGGGGCCCTACGAGCAGTACGTC.

The J gene is TRBJ2-7, the V gene TRBV5-6; D is unclear. V gave up 4 bases and J gave up 4 bases, with 6 bases separating them. The CDR3 is made up of 11 amino acids. Germline V gives CDR1 SGHDT, CDR2 YYEEEE. Here the CDR3 reads CASSHQYEQYF. CDR3 coding DNA: TGTGCCAGCAGCCACCAGTACGAGCAGTACTTC.

This clone was found a few times. The J gene is TRBJ1-1, the V gene TRBV6-6; 9 positions match TRBD1. This CDR3 contains 15 residues. The germline V gene has CDR1 MNHNY and CDR2 SVGAGI (reference sequence). V dropped 5 bases and J dropped 1; count of bases not matched to a gene: 5. The CDR3 is CASSNPTGGNTEAFF. The CDR3 DNA follows: TGTGCCAGCAGTAACCCGACAGGGGGGAACACTGAAGCTTTCTTT.

This clone was detected once. It is unclear where the CDR3 begins or ends on the DNA, so no DNA is shown, and the CDR3 is as TCRdb lists it. This rearrangement joins TRBV30 to TRBJ2-7; TRBD2, the table's D call, lacks a check against the DNA. CDR1 is GTSNPN and CDR2 is SVGIG in the germline V gene (reference sequence). Ends included, the CDR3 has 12 residues. CDR3 amino acids: CAWSVAGGNPYV.

A few counts support this clone. The chain recombines TRBV30 with TRBJ2-7, with TRBD2 matching 9 bases. The V and J ends lost 1 base and 6 bases, in that order; junction bases with no gene match: 4. This CDR3 has 13 amino acids. CDR1 is GTSNPN and CDR2 is SVGIG in the germline V gene (reference sequence). This chain's CDR3 is CAWSGAGGGEQYF. In DNA, the CDR3 is TGTGCCTGGAGTGGAGCGGGGGGAGGCGAGCAGTACTTC.

The count of this clone is one. The J gene is TRBJ1-6, the V gene TRBV5-1; 8 bases match TRBD1. V gave up 4 bases and J gave up 0 bases; unmatched junction bases: 6. This CDR3 comprises 17 residues. Germline-derived CDR1 and CDR2 are SGHRS and YFSETQ. The CDR3 here is CASSPGDRSSYNSPLHF. For the CDR3, the DNA is TGCGCCAGCAGCCCGGGGGACAGGTCCTCCTATAATTCACCCCTCCACTTT.

The chain is built from TRBV4-2 and TRBJ2-3; TRBD1 aligns across 12 bases. Trimming at V came to 4 bases and at J to 6 bases, leaving 14 bases not matched to a gene. The CDR3 totals 18 residues. Per the germline V gene, CDR1 is LGHNA and CDR2 is YNFKEQ. The CDR3 bases are TGTGCCAGCAGCCCTCCCTCCACCGGGACAGGGGGCATTGATACGCAGTATTTT. This encodes CASSPPSTGTGGIDTQYF.